This T cell receptor (beta chain) was found in a study of CD8+ T cells in alopecia areata. The germline V and J ends were trimmed by 5 bases and 8 bases, with 11 bases remaining between them. This CDR3 is 12 amino acids long. Germline V gene data show CDR1 as MNHEY and CDR2 as SVGAGI. Note on this clone: Antigen specificity is unknown.

RNA was isolated and reverse transcribed to cDNA, the sequencing template. Clones were sequenced by immunoSEQ multiplex PCR, and TCRdb holds only the in-frame ones, with some missing. The table records about 120,000 clones, around 58% of them present only once. As to treatment: oral pan-JAK inhibitor, 5-10 mg twice daily. The study, taken as a whole, reports: Affected lesional scalp, above all in alopecia totalis/universalis, was more clonal than normal scalp. Under tofacitinib, fewer expanded CD8+ clones appeared among the top 100 scalp clones. Only one nonresponder was present, which leaves the link between baseline CD8+ expansion and response uncertain.

Material: CD8+ T cells sorted from blood, obtained at week 4, from a patient treated with tofacitinib. The clonotype comes from a human donor with alopecia areata. This chain uses TRBV6-5 with TRBJ2-3; D not resolved. CDR3 sequence (DNA): TGTGCCAGCAGTCCAGGACCGGGTACGCAGTATTTT. It yields the protein CASSPGPGTQYF.